The sample holds one count of the clone carrying this TCR beta chain. This sample was taken from a study of blood T cell repertoires in COVID-19. Here immunoSEQ multiplex PCR was the method, and the copy in TCRdb shows in-frame clones only, minus some. The sample yields approximately 25,000 clones, nearly 90% seen once. Germline CDR1 and CDR2: SGHTA and FQGNSA. The V and J ends lost 4 bases and 14 bases respectively, with 15 bases between them. This CDR3 has 12 amino acids. The chain is built from TRBV7-2 and TRBJ1-5, with D uncertain. The sequenced sample consisted of peripheral blood. The receptor's source is a woman aged 60-75 years with active COVID-19. The CDR3 sequence is CASSSASSFKHF. Written as DNA, the CDR3 is TGTGCCAGCAGCTCTGCAAGCTCTTTTAAGCATTTT.